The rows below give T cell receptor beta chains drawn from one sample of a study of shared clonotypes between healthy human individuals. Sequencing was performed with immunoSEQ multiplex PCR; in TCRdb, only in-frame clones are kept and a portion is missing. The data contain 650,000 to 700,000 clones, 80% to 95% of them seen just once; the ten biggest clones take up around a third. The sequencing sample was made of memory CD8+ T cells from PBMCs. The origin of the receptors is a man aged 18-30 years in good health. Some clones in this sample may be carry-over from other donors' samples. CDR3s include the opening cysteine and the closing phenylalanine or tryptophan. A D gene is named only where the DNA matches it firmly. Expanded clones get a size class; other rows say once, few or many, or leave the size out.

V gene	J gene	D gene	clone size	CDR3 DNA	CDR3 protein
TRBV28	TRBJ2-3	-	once	TGTGCCAGCAGTCCCTCCACCTTTAGCGGACGCCCCGATACGCAGTATTTT	CASSPSTFSGRPDTQYF
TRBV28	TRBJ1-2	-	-	TGTGCCAGCAGCCGACCCGGCAGGCCCTACGGCTACACCTTC	CASSRPGRPYGYTF
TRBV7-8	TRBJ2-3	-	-	TGTGCCAGCAGCTCACTCGACACGCAGTATTTT	CASSSLDTQYF
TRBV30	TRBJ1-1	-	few	TGTGCCTCACCGGGGGGGATGAACACTGAAGCTTTCTTT	CASPGGMNTEAFF
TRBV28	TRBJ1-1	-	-	TGTGCCAGCAGAAAAATGCGGATCCGTGTGAACACTGAAGCTTTCTTT	CASRKMRIRVNTEAFF
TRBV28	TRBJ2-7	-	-	TGTGCCAGCACCCGGACGGGAAGCTCCTACGAGCAGTACTTC	CASTRTGSSYEQYF
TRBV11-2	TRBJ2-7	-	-	TGTGCCAGCAGCTTACTTTACGAGCAGTACTTC	CASSLLYEQYF
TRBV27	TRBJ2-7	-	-	TGTGCCAGCAGTTTAGGGGGCTCCTCCTACGAGCAGTACTTC	CASSLGGSSYEQYF
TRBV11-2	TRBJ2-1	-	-	TGTGCCAGCAGCTTAGAAGCCTACAATGAGCAGTTCTTC	CASSLEAYNEQFF
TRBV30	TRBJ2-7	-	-	TGTGCCTGGAGTGTTTTTAGCTCCTACGAGCAGTACTTC	CAWSVFSSYEQYF
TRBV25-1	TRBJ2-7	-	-	TGTGCCAGCAGACCACCTACTAGCTACGAGCAGTACTTC	CASRPPTSYEQYF
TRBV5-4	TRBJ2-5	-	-	TGTGCCAGCAGCGGGACTGACGAGACCCAGTACTTC	CASSGTDETQYF
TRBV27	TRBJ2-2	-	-	TGTGCCAGCAGTTCGTGGGTGGGCGGGGAGCTGTTTTTT	CASSSWVGGELFF
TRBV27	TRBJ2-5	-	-	TGTGCCAGCAGTTTTAAAGGTAAGGAGACCCAGTACTTC	CASSFKGKETQYF
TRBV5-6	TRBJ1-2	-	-	TGTGCCAGCAGCTCCGGACACCCTAACTATGGCTACACCTTC	CASSSGHPNYGYTF
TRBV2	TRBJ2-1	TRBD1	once	TGTGCCAGCAGTGACTCGGGACAGGGGGTGTCCTACAATGAGCAGTTCTTC	CASSDSGQGVSYNEQFF
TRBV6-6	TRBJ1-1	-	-	TGTGCCAGCAGTTACTCCCCCTCGACGGATAACACTGAAGCTTTCTTT	CASSYSPSTDNTEAFF
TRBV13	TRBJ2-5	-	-	TGTGCCAGCAGCTTTGGCGGGAACCAAGAGACCCAGTACTTC	CASSFGGNQETQYF
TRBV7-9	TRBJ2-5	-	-	TGTGCCAGCAGCTTAGCGTCCCCGTACCAAGAGACCCAGTACTTC	CASSLASPYQETQYF
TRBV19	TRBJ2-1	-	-	TGTGCCAGCGAACCCCGGGACCGACAGCTACGGGAGCAGTTCTTC	CASEPRDRQLREQFF
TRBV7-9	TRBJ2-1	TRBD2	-	TGTGCCAGCAGCGCAACTAGCGGGGACGACAATGAGCAGTTCTTC	CASSATSGDDNEQFF
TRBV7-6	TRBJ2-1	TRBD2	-	TGTGCCAGCAGCTTATATTATCCTAATGTAAATAGCGGGAGAGGTCCCCCGAATGAGCAGTTCTTC	CASSLYYPNVNSGRGPPNEQFF
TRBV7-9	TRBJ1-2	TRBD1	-	TGTGCCAGCAGTTCCCGGGACAGCTATGGCTACACCTTC	CASSSRDSYGYTF
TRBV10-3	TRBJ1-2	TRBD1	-	TGTGCCATCAGTGAGTCCCCGGGACAGTACTATGGCTACACCTTC	CAISESPGQYYGYTF
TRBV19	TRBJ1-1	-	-	TGTGCCAGTAGAAGGGGAGTTGAAGCTTTCTTT	CASRRGVEAFF
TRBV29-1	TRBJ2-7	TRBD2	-	TGCAGCGTTGACGGCGGGGGTTACGAGCAGTACTTC	CSVDGGGYEQYF
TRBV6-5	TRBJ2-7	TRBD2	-	TGTGCCAGCAGCCAAGGGGGACTAGCGGGCGAGCAGTACTTC	CASSQGGLAGEQYF
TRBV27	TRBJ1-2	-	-	TGTGCCAGCAGGGGAGGGGGTGGCGGCTACACCTTC	CASRGGGGGYTF
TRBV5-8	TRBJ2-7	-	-	TGTGCCAGCAGCTTGGGATTCTACGAGCAGTACTTC	CASSLGFYEQYF
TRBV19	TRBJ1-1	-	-	TGTGCCAGTAGCATGGGGGCCGGGAACACTGAAGCTTTCTTT	CASSMGAGNTEAFF
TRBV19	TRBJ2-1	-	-	TGTGCCACCTGCTCCATGGAGGCGGAACTCAACAATGAGCAGTTCTTC	CATCSMEAELNNEQFF
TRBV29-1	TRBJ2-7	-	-	TGCAGCGTTCGTAAGTCGATACAGTACGAGCAGTACTTC	CSVRKSIQYEQYF
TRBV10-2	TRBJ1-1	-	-	TGCGCCAGCAGTGAGACCCCGAACACTGAAGCTTTCTTT	CASSETPNTEAFF
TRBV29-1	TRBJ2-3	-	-	TGCAGCGTCAAACTACTCGGGGGTAACACAGATACGCAGTATTTT	CSVKLLGGNTDTQYF
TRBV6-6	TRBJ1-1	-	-	TGTGCCAGCAGCGAGGGAATGGCACCTGAAGCTTTCTTT	CASSEGMAPEAFF
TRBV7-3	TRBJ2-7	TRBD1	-	TGTGCCAGCAGCTTAAGGACAGGGCTTGTGAGCGAGCAGTACTTC	CASSLRTGLVSEQYF
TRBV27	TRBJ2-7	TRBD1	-	TGTGCCAGCACCAGGGGGTCAGAGCAGTACTTC	CASTRGSEQYF
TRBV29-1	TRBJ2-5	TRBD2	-	TGCAGCGTTCTCTCCAGCCGCCCGGGACTAGCCCCCGAGACCCAGTACTTC	CSVLSSRPGLAPETQYF
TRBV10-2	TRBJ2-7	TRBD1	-	TGCGCCAGCAGTGTAACAGGGGAAGCGTACGAGCAGTACTTC	CASSVTGEAYEQYF
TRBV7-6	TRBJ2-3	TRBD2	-	TGTGCCAGCAGCCCGGTGGCGGGAGGGCCGACAGATACGCAGTATTTT	CASSPVAGGPTDTQYF
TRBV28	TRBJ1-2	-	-	TGTGCCAGCAGTTTAAATATGGCAGCTGTCGGGGAGGATGGCTACACCTTC	CASSLNMAAVGEDGYTF
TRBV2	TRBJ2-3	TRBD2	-	TGTGCCAGCAAAGCGGGCGGGAGTTTAGGCACAGATACGCAGTATTTT	CASKAGGSLGTDTQYF
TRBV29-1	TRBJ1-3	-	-	TGCAGCGTTGGGGGGGCTGGAAACACCATATATTTT	CSVGGAGNTIYF
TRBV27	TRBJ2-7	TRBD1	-	TGTGCCAGCAGTATCCGGGACAGGGGTTCCGAGCAGTACTTC	CASSIRDRGSEQYF